The T cell receptor beta chain under discussion was sequenced for a study of cytomegalovirus exposure and HLA in healthy donors. Study background: Most donors, more than 80% of approximately 400 genotyped, fell in the Caucasian-associated ancestry cluster. Study outcomes and limitations: In a later analysis, TCR beta V- and J-gene trimming was associated with a missense DCLRE1C variant. The study had only CMV serostatus as immune exposure information. When the data were analyzed later, several of the most significant clusters appeared to be linked to common viral pathogens.

V lost 0 bases to trimming and J lost 4 bases; unmatched junction nucleotides: 5. CDR1 and CDR2 from the germline V gene are SGHRS and YFSETQ. The CDR3 runs 15 residues. The PCR had 60 Vbeta and 13 Jbeta primers. Sequenced by immunoSEQ multiplex PCR; TCRdb stores in-frame clones only, minus some. The sample has about 190,000 clones, about 77% seen once. Notes on this clone: Its specificity is not known.

Sample: PBMCs. The clonotype originates from a woman in her 30s in good health and CMV-seropositive. This chain joins TRBV5-1 and TRBJ2-3; TRBD1 aligns across 7 bases. The DNA of the CDR3 is TGCGCCAGCAGCTTGGGCAGGGGGAGCGCAGATACGCAGTATTTT. Translated: CASSLGRGSADTQYF.